These 5 T cell receptor beta chains originate from one sample sequenced in a study of blood T cells in healthy people across ages. Then a second PCR, running about 6 to 12 cycles, was carried out with a sample-barcoded 5' primer and a J-beta primer mix. One entry per CDR3 protein, called by TCRdb with MiXCR from the 5' RACE reads. The repertoire holds roughly 1.5 million distinct CDR3 sequences, with 35% to 45% as singletons. What was sequenced was blood. These receptors were collected from a woman aged 18-29 years in good health.

A word on this clonotype: Given a much more abundant clone one base away, this may be a read error. The genes are TRBV29-1 and TRBJ2-5, with D possibly being TRBD2 (6 bases). The CDR3 loop spans 10 amino acids. Between the trimmed V and J ends, which lost 4 bases and 11 bases, there was a span of 11 bases. Looked up from germline, CDR1 is SQVTM and CDR2 is ANQGSEA. CDR3 nucleotide sequence: TGCAGCGTTGCGGGGACTGAGCAGTACTTC. Its protein is CSVAGTEQYF.

This clonotype was picked up a small number of times. The chain employs TRBV6-2 or TRBV6-3 and TRBJ2-4; D is perhaps TRBD2 (5 bases). Germline V gene lookup returns CDR1 MNHEY and CDR2 SVGEGT. Trimming stripped 1 base from V and 6 bases from J, with 13 bases between. CDR3 length: 15 amino acids. The CDR3 is CASSYLALSGNIQYF. For the CDR3, the DNA is TGTGCCAGCAGTTACTTAGCCCTCAGCGGAAACATTCAGTACTTC.

V is TRBV6-5 and J is TRBJ2-5, with D possibly matching TRBD2 (6 bases). Germline V gene sequence: CDR1 MNHEY, CDR2 SVGAGI. The ends were cut back, 6 bases at V and 11 bases at J, with 28 bases in the middle. CDR3 length: 16 residues. DNA of the CDR3: TGTGCCAGCAGCCCTTACGCGCTAGCGCTGGGGAATGAGCAGTACTTC. Its protein product is CASSPYALALGNEQYF.

This clonotype has only a few counts. The gene calls are TRBV4-1 and TRBJ1-5; the match to TRBD1 covers 8 bases. This CDR3 contains 16 residues. CDR1 and CDR2 from the germline V gene are MGHRA and YSYEKL. After removal of 0 bases from V and 4 bases from J, the junction contained 5 bases not matched to a gene. CDR3 residues: CASSQDSRQGNQPQHF. The CDR3 DNA is TGCGCCAGCAGCCAAGACTCGCGACAGGGGAATCAGCCCCAGCATTTT.

A few counts support this clonotype. V gene TRBV20-1 combines with J gene TRBJ2-1; 8 nucleotides line up with TRBD2. The CDR3 sequence is 11 residues long. CDR1 and CDR2 from the germline V gene are DFQATT and SNEGSKA (reference sequence). Germline trimming cut 3 bases from V and 14 bases from J; bases unmatched to any gene: 6. CDR3 nucleotides: TGCAGTGCTAGTGGTAGCGGGAACAAGTTCTTC. This sequence encodes CSASGSGNKFF.